The clone carrying this T cell receptor beta chain occurred many times. The antigen is not known. This record comes from a study of T cells after yellow fever vaccination. Overall study findings and caveats: Abundant clonotypes from the bulk population could get into FACS-sorted repertoires as contaminants. The secondary response was weaker, and its peak arrived faster, on day 5 versus 15.

The CDR3 spans 12 residues. Germline V gene sequence: CDR1 MNHEY, CDR2 SMNVEV (reference sequence). V lost 5 bases and J 6 bases, leaving 5 bases between the germline ends. TCRdb redid the calling of the 5' RACE reads with MiXCR, one entry per CDR3 protein. The repertoire holds more than 200,000 distinct CDR3 sequences, roughly 3.5% seen once, with around 19% in the top ten. This TCR came from a man between 18 and 29 years old who received the YFV17D yellow fever vaccine. The chain uses TRBV27 and TRBJ1-6, with no clear D. Sequencing was performed on PBMCs, taken 15 days after the yellow fever booster vaccination. CDR3 DNA: TGTGCCAGCAGTCCGATTAATTCACCCCTCCACTTT. Protein sequence: CASSPINSPLHF.